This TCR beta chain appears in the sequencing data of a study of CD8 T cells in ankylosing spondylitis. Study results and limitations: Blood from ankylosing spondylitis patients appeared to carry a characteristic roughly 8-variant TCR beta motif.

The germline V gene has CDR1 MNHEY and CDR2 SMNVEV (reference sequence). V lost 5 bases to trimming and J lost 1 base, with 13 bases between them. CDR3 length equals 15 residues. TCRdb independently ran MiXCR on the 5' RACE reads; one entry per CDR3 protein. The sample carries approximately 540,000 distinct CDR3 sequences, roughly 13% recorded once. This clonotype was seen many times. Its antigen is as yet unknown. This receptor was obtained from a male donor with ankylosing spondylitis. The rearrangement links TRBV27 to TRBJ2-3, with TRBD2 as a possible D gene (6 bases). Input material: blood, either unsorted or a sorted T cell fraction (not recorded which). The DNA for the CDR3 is TGTGCCAGCAGTACGGAGGGCCGCGGCACAGATACGCAGTATTTT. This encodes CASSTEGRGTDTQYF.